These 11 T cell receptor beta chains were sequenced from one sample in a study of technical replicates of blood from several donors. Sequencing was performed with immunoSEQ multiplex PCR; in TCRdb, only in-frame clones are kept and a portion is missing. The sample lists 55,000 to 75,000 clones, around 96% occurring once. Sequencing was carried out using PBMCs. The receptors stem from a human donor in good health. Some clones in this sample may be carry-over from other donors' samples.

This chain uses TRBV11-2 with TRBJ1-6; D gene uncertain. Germline assignment: CDR1 SGHAT and CDR2 FQNNGV. The CDR3 runs to 13 residues. The V gene lost 3 bases and the J gene lost 8 bases, with 8 bases spanning the gap. The CDR3 protein is CASSFGRDSPLHF. The CDR3, as DNA: TGTGCCAGCAGCTTTGGCCGGGATTCACCCCTCCACTTT.

This chain joins TRBV6-1 and TRBJ1-1, with 10 bases lining up with TRBD1. The CDR3 covers 15 residues. Germline assignment: CDR1 MNHNS and CDR2 SASEGT. V dropped 6 bases and J dropped 5; count of bases not matched to a gene: 9. In DNA form, the CDR3 reads TGTGCCAGCAGGGGGGCCGGGACAGGGGTTACTGAAGCTTTCTTT. Amino acids: CASRGAGTGVTEAFF.

V gene TRBV6-1 combines with J gene TRBJ2-3; D remains ambiguous. CDR1 is MNHNS, CDR2 SASEGT, per germline. This CDR3 spans 14 amino acids. V lost 8 bases and J 3 bases, leaving 15 bases between the germline ends. As DNA, the CDR3 is TGTGCCAGCGGATTAGCTTCTCAGACAGATACGCAGTATTTT. It is translated as CASGLASQTDTQYF.

The chain carries TRBV5-1 and TRBJ1-4, with a tentative D call TRBD1 (6 bases). This CDR3 contains 16 residues. Trimming pared 2 bases from V and 0 bases from J, leaving 11 bases between. Germline loops: CDR1 SGHRS, CDR2 YFSETQ. The CDR3 DNA follows: TGCGCCAGCAGCTTCGGGGAGGGGGCAACTAATGAAAAACTGTTTTTT. Translated: CASSFGEGATNEKLFF.

This clone was detected once. The chain combines TRBV5-1 with TRBJ1-2; no firm D call. V dropped 4 bases and J dropped 0 bases, with 13 bases sitting between them. CDR3 size: 15 residues. CDR1 and CDR2 (germline): SGHRS, YFSETQ. The CDR3 DNA reads as TGCGCCAGCAGCGTGATTCTTTCAGCTAACTATGGCTACACCTTC. Amino acids: CASSVILSANYGYTF.

J is TRBJ1-5 and V is TRBV6-1; no clear D gene. The germline V and J ends were trimmed by 4 bases and 2 bases, with 12 bases remaining between them. There are 15 residues in the CDR3. Germline values: CDR1 MNHNS, CDR2 SASEGT. CDR3 coding DNA: TGTGCCAGCAGTGGCCCTCTGCGTGGCAATCAGCCCCAGCATTTT. This translates into CASSGPLRGNQPQHF.

The chain couples TRBV5-1 to TRBJ1-1; 10 bases align to TRBD1. This CDR3 has 13 residues. From germline, CDR1 is SGHRS and CDR2 YFSETQ. With 4 bases clipped from V and 8 bases from J, the junction kept 5 bases outside the gene matches. This chain's CDR3 is CASSRDRGPEAFF. CDR3 coding DNA: TGCGCCAGCAGCCGCGACAGGGGGCCCGAAGCTTTCTTT.

In this sample, this clone turned up once. The chain couples TRBV7-6 to TRBJ2-1, with 8 bases aligning to TRBD2. Germline trimming cut 2 bases from V and 5 bases from J; bases unmatched to any gene: 5. Germline lookup yields CDR1 SGHVS and CDR2 FNYEAQ. The CDR3 extends over 15 amino acids. The CDR3 DNA sequence: TGTGCCAGCAGCTTAACGGGAGGGATCAACAATGAGCAGTTCTTC. Residues: CASSLTGGINNEQFF.

J is TRBJ2-5 and V is TRBV2; possible D gene TRBD2, 6 bases. The V end lost 3 bases, the J end lost 2 bases, and 16 bases lay between the germline ends. The germline gives CDR1 SNHLY, CDR2 FYNNEI. This CDR3 is 16 amino acids long. The CDR3 reads CASSDLSGGPQETQYF. Here the CDR3 DNA reads TGTGCCAGCAGTGATCTGTCCGGGGGTCCTCAAGAGACCCAGTACTTC.

The rearrangement links TRBV10-3 to TRBJ1-5; a possible D gene is TRBD1 (6 bases). CDR3 length: 13 residues. Trimming took off 7 bases at V and 7 bases at J, with 14 bases between the two ends. Germline assignment: CDR1 ENHRY and CDR2 SYGVKD. CDR3 in DNA: TGTGCCATCACCTGGGACATATCCCAGCCCCAGCATTTT. It translates to CAITWDISQPQHF.

The J gene is TRBJ1-5, the V gene TRBV7-2; D unclear. Trimming cost V 10 bases and J 4 bases, with 14 bases left between them. The CDR3 totals 13 residues. CDR1 SGHTA and CDR2 FQGNSA come from the germline V gene. In nucleotides, the CDR3 is TGTGCCACCGCGAAAGACTGGAATCAGCCCCAGCATTTT. Its translation: CATAKDWNQPQHF.